Below, 27 T cell receptor beta chains from the same sample are listed, as sequenced in a study of CD8 T cells in cerebrospinal fluid in Alzheimer's disease. TCRdb derives one entry per CDR3 protein from the 10x single-cell sequencing reads, leaving out DNA. The listing contains around 1,200 distinct CDR3 sequences. Sequences were obtained from cerebrospinal fluid. These TCRs come from a human donor in good health.

This clonotype registers medium-sized by frequency. The rearrangement joins TRBV10-2 to TRBJ1-5; with no DNA, the TCRdb D assignment of TRBD1 cannot be verified. The CDR3 covers 15 residues. Germline CDR1 WSHSY, CDR2 SAAADI. The CDR3 reads CASSDGRVYNQPQHF.

This clonotype is identified as large (0.1 to 1%) from frequency. This chain links TRBV7-2 with TRBJ2-2; TCRdb outputs TRBD2, but without DNA this stays unchecked. CDR1 is SGHTA, CDR2 FQGNSA, per germline. CDR3 length equals 16 residues. CDR3 in amino acids: CASSIDPSGSPGELFF.

According to its frequency, this clonotype is medium-sized. The V gene is TRBV13, the J gene TRBJ2-1; the D gene TCRdb calls, TRBD2, cannot be checked with no DNA. The CDR3 runs 15 residues. The germline CDR1 and CDR2 sequences are PRHDT and FYEKMQ (reference sequence). CDR3 sequence reads: CASSAGLSSYNEQFF.

Considering frequency, this clonotype is medium-sized. This chain uses TRBV7-2 with TRBJ2-5; TCRdb's D call of TRBD2 is untestable without DNA. Germline V gene sequence: CDR1 SGHTA, CDR2 FQGNSA. The CDR3 runs to 16 residues. The CDR3: CASSLLGAGARETQYF.

Frequency places this clonotype as medium-sized. J is TRBJ1-6 and V is TRBV10-3; there is no DNA to check the TCRdb D call of TRBD1. From germline, CDR1 is ENHRY and CDR2 SYGVKD. This CDR3 comprises 14 residues. CDR3 amino acids: CAISESRDNSPLHF.

The J gene is TRBJ2-2, the V gene TRBV5-1; checking the TCRdb D call of TRBD1 is not possible without DNA. Germline CDR1 is SGHRS and CDR2 is YFSETQ. The CDR3 is 12 residues long. The CDR3 loop reads CASSSAGGELFF.

The chain couples TRBV19 to TRBJ2-5; TCRdb's D gene call, TRBD1, goes unchecked for lack of DNA. The CDR3 runs to 14 residues. Germline V CDR1 and CDR2: LNHDA, SQIVND (reference sequence). CDR3 sequence: CASREQGPQETQYF.

Measured by frequency, this clonotype is large (0.1 to 1%). The chain recombines TRBV4-1 with TRBJ1-3; TCRdb indicates TRBD1, and absent DNA this call remains unverified. CDR1 and CDR2 from the germline V gene are MGHRA and YSYEKL. This CDR3 contains 17 residues. The CDR3 region is CASSQSQTGVSGNTIYF.

This clonotype counts as medium-sized (0.01 to 0.1%) by frequency. The V and J genes are TRBV3-1 and TRBJ1-3. Germline CDR1 LGHDT, CDR2 YNNKEL (reference sequence). This CDR3 contains 15 residues. The CDR3 here is CASSLGGFSGNTIYF. The full variable domain, its missing parts supplied by reference TRBV3-1 and TRBJ1-3, is DTAVSQTPKYLVTQMGNDKSIKCEQNLGHDTMYWYKQDSKKFLKIMFSYNNKELIINETVPNRFSPKSPDKAHLNLHINSLELGDSAVYFCASSLGGFSGNTIYFGEGSWLTVV.

V usage is TRBV6-5 and J usage is TRBJ1-4; checking the TCRdb D call of TRBD1 is not possible without DNA. Germline CDR1 MNHEY, CDR2 SVGAGI. This CDR3 region has 16 residues. The CDR3: CASSYPVLSPHEKLFF.

This clonotype is called large (0.1 to 1%) based on its frequency. This rearrangement joins TRBV6-5 to TRBJ2-3. The CDR3 is made up of 13 amino acids. Per the germline V gene, CDR1 is MNHEY and CDR2 is SVGAGI. The CDR3 is CASRIGGPDTQYF.

Measured by frequency, this clonotype is medium-sized. This chain joins TRBV7-3 and TRBJ1-4. The V gene's germline CDR1 is SGHTA and CDR2 FQGTGA. The CDR3 runs 16 residues. The CDR3 region is CASSPRGRGLDEKLFF.

This clonotype counts as large by frequency. This chain links TRBV4-2 with TRBJ2-5. CDR1 is LGHNA and CDR2 is YNFKEQ in the germline V gene. This CDR3 contains 15 residues. The CDR3 spells CASSQAPGQQETQYF.

This clonotype is called large based on its frequency. The rearrangement links TRBV7-2 to TRBJ1-5; there is no DNA to check the TCRdb D call of TRBD1. CDR3 length: 13 amino acids. Looked up from germline, CDR1 is SGHTA and CDR2 is FQGNSA. CDR3 sequence reads: CASSRAPNQPQHF. Filled out from reference TRBV7-2 and TRBJ1-5, the complete variable domain reads GAGVSQSPSNKVTEKGKDVELRCDPISGHTALYWYRQSLGQGLEFLIYFQGNSAPDKSGLPSDRFSAERTGGSVSTLTIQRTQQEDSAVYLCASSRAPNQPQHFGDGTRLSIL.

By frequency, this clonotype registers medium-sized. The chain employs TRBV20-1 and TRBJ2-1; the TCRdb call, TRBD2, lacks DNA for checking. The CDR3 consists of 13 residues. CDR1 and CDR2 (germline): DFQATT, SNEGSKA (reference sequence). This CDR3 is CSEAGLFGYEQFF.

Measured by frequency, this clonotype is medium-sized (0.01 to 0.1%). J is TRBJ2-7 and V is TRBV7-9; there is no DNA to check the TCRdb D call of TRBD1. Germline V gives CDR1 SEHNR, CDR2 FQNEAQ (reference sequence). The length of the CDR3 is 14 residues. CDR3 amino acids: CASSFGTGISEQYF.

Frequency places this clonotype as medium-sized. This rearrangement joins TRBV29-1 to TRBJ1-3. Germline CDR1 SQVTM, CDR2 ANQGSEA. The CDR3 has 14 residues. The CDR3 protein is CSVAAVLSGNTIYF.

V and J are TRBV27 and TRBJ1-1. The germline CDR1 and CDR2 sequences are MNHEY and SMNVEV (reference sequence). The CDR3 has 12 residues. This CDR3 reads CASSSINTEAFF.

This clonotype is large (0.1 to 1%) by frequency. J is TRBJ1-1 and V is TRBV2. Per germline, CDR1 SNHLY and CDR2 FYNNEI. The CDR3 has 14 residues. CDR3 loop: CASGRQRANTEAFF.

J is TRBJ2-7 and V is TRBV15; TCRdb lists TRBD2, though no DNA is available to test this call. This CDR3 contains 13 residues. Looked up from germline, CDR1 is LNHNV and CDR2 is YYDKDF (reference sequence). CDR3 residues: CATSRDRDSEKYF.

This clonotype registers medium-sized (0.01 to 0.1%) by frequency. The CDR3 sequence is CASSFEAGETQYF. The chain joins TRBV7-9 to TRBJ2-5; the D call from TCRdb, TRBD1, cannot be confirmed without DNA. CDR1 is SEHNR and CDR2 is FQNEAQ in the germline V gene (reference sequence). The CDR3 covers 13 residues.

The rearrangement links TRBV5-4 to TRBJ2-6. The CDR3 has 15 residues. The germline CDR1 and CDR2 sequences are SGHNT and YYREEE (reference sequence). CDR3 sequence: CASSSMYSGANVLTF.

In terms of frequency, this clonotype is medium-sized. V is TRBV7-9 and J is TRBJ2-3; TCRdb designates TRBD1, a call that cannot be tested without DNA. Per the germline V gene, CDR1 is SEHNR and CDR2 is FQNEAQ (reference sequence). The CDR3 loop spans 12 amino acids. The CDR3: CAGKGGTDTQYF. Based on the CDR3 plus reference TRBV7-9 and TRBJ2-3, the full variable domain is DTGVSQNPRHKITKRGQNVTFRCDPISEHNRLYWYRQTLGQGPEFLTYFQNEAQLEKSRLLSDRFSAERPKGSFSTLEIQRTEQGDSAMYLCAGKGGTDTQYFGPGTRLTVL.

This clonotype is called medium-sized based on its frequency. The rearrangement joins TRBV19 to TRBJ2-1; absent DNA, TCRdb's TRBD2 call cannot be checked. The CDR3 runs 14 residues. CDR1 is LNHDA, CDR2 SQIVND, per germline (reference sequence). The CDR3 sequence: CASSIGSEYNEQFF.

Its frequency marks this clonotype as medium-sized. The chain uses TRBV5-1 and TRBJ2-5; the TRBD2 assignment by TCRdb is unverifiable without DNA. The germline CDR1 and CDR2 sequences are SGHRS and YFSETQ. The CDR3 length is 16 residues. CDR3 amino acids: CASSFGEGRTSETQYF.

This sequence joins TRBV5-8 and TRBJ2-2. This CDR3 contains 17 residues. Germline assignment: CDR1 SGHTS and CDR2 YDEGEE. The CDR3 reads CASSWRSGSWDTGELFF.

Considering frequency, this clonotype is large. The chain uses TRBV18 and TRBJ2-1. The CDR3 is 14 amino acids. Germline loops: CDR1 KGHSH, CDR2 LQKENI. CDR3: CASSPSRDGWEQFF.